These 20 T cell receptor beta chains came from one sample sequenced in a study of blood T cell repertoires in COVID-19. The data were produced by immunoSEQ multiplex PCR, yet TCRdb's version contains in-frame clones alone and is incomplete. The sample contains roughly 20,000 clones, 77% of which appear only once. The specimen sequenced was peripheral blood. The source is a man between 65 and 85 years old with COVID-19, enrolled during active disease.

This sequence joins TRBV28 and TRBJ1-1, with TRBD1 as a possible D gene (5 bases). The CDR3 covers 16 residues. Trimming cost V 5 bases and J 6 bases, with 22 bases left between them. Germline CDR1 is MDHEN and CDR2 is SYDVKM. The CDR3 sequence: CASSPIPRGSVAEAFF. The CDR3 nucleotides are TGTGCCAGCAGTCCTATCCCAAGGGGTAGTGTCGCTGAAGCTTTCTTT.

The chain links TRBV28 to TRBJ1-2, with TRBD1 as a possible D gene (5 bases). Germline CDR1 and CDR2: MDHEN and SYDVKM. The CDR3 loop spans 14 amino acids. V lost 7 bases and J 7 bases, leaving 19 bases between the germline ends. In DNA form, the CDR3 reads TGTGCCAGCACTCCGACGTCTGTCAGGGTTGGCTACACCTTC. It codes for CASTPTSVRVGYTF.

The chain is built from TRBV10-3 and TRBJ1-5, with 10 nucleotides matching TRBD1. V shed 10 bases and J 6 bases; nucleotides not matched to a gene: 6. From germline, CDR1 is ENHRY and CDR2 SYGVKD. The CDR3 extends over 13 amino acids. The CDR3 is CATGTGVFQPQHF. CDR3 nucleotides: TGTGCCACTGGGACAGGGGTTTTTCAGCCCCAGCATTTT.

This chain links TRBV9 with TRBJ1-5, with 7 bases matching TRBD1. Germline V gene lookup returns CDR1 SGDLS and CDR2 YYNGEE. This CDR3 is built from 15 residues. Losses at the gene ends were 4 bases for V and 7 bases for J; bases not matched to a gene: 11. The CDR3 loop is CASSPSSGGWQPQHF. CDR3 bases: TGTGCCAGCAGCCCATCCTCAGGGGGATGGCAGCCCCAGCATTTT.

This chain links TRBV19 with TRBJ2-6; 7 bases are shared with TRBD1. This CDR3 has 15 residues. Germline V gene lookup returns CDR1 LNHDA and CDR2 SQIVND (reference sequence). Trimming cost V 7 bases and J 3 bases; bases outside gene matches: 6. CDR3 nucleotides: TGTGCCAGTAAAGACAGGGTTTTTGGGGCCAACGTCCTGACTTTC. It translates to CASKDRVFGANVLTF.

The chain is built from TRBV5-1 and TRBJ1-5; D remains unclear. V was clipped by 2 bases and J by 5 bases, with 8 bases between them. Germline V gene sequence: CDR1 SGHRS, CDR2 YFSETQ. The CDR3 spans 13 residues. The CDR3 sequence: CASSLTADQPQHF. The CDR3 nucleotides are TGCGCCAGCAGCTTAACAGCCGATCAGCCCCAGCATTTT. The variable domain in full, with the rest retrieved from reference TRBV5-1 and TRBJ1-5, is KAGVTQTPRYLIKTRGQQVTLSCSPISGHRSVSWYQQTPGQGLQFLFEYFSETQRNKGNFPGRFSGRQFSNSRSEMNVSTLELGDSALYLCASSLTADQPQHFGDGTRLSIL.

This chain connects TRBV2 to TRBJ1-3; 10 nucleotides line up with TRBD1. The CDR3 covers 15 residues. Germline V lookup: CDR1 SNHLY, CDR2 FYNNEI. The J segment lost 5 bases and the V segment lost 6 bases, leaving 7 bases of the junction unmatched. In DNA, the CDR3 is TGTGCCAGCAGCCTCAGACAGGGGGCGAGAAACACCATATATTTT. It specifies CASSLRQGARNTIYF.

The chain carries TRBV10-3 and TRBJ2-2, with D possibly matching TRBD2 (6 bases). The germline V gene encodes CDR1 ENHRY and CDR2 SYGVKD. The ends were cut back, 3 bases at V and 1 base at J, with 15 bases in the middle. This CDR3 has 17 residues. CDR3 region: CAISELPPGLNTGELFF. CDR3 bases: TGTGCCATCAGTGAACTTCCTCCGGGACTGAACACCGGGGAGCTGTTTTTT.

J is TRBJ2-1 and V is TRBV27, with D maybe TRBD2 (6 bases). The V gene lost 4 bases and the J gene lost 10 bases, with 20 bases spanning the gap. Germline CDR1 and CDR2: MNHEY and SMNVEV (reference sequence). The CDR3 is made up of 15 amino acids. CDR3 nucleotide sequence: TGTGCCAGCAGTTCGGGGGAGTTGATAATAGGGGAGCAGTTCTTC. Protein sequence: CASSSGELIIGEQFF.

The chain joins TRBV2 to TRBJ2-4, with TRBD1 matching 8 bases. The CDR3 has 14 amino acids. The trim removed 6 bases at V and 8 bases at J, leaving 9 bases unmatched. CDR1 and CDR2 from the germline V gene are SNHLY and FYNNEI. For the CDR3, the DNA is TGTGCCAGCAGCGGACAGGGAAGTGGGGACATTCAGTACTTC. Its protein product is CASSGQGSGDIQYF.

The chain links TRBV19 to TRBJ1-2; D call uncertain. The germline V and J ends were trimmed by 1 base and 4 bases, with 7 bases remaining between them. The CDR3 consists of 13 residues. Germline V gives CDR1 LNHDA, CDR2 SQIVND (reference sequence). The CDR3 DNA is TGTGCCAGTAGTATAGCCGGACTCTATGGCTACACCTTC. Residues: CASSIAGLYGYTF. Complete variable domain (other parts from reference TRBV19 and TRBJ1-2): DGGITQSPKYLFRKEGQNVTLSCEQNLNHDAMYWYRQDPGQGLRLIYYSQIVNDFQKGDIAEGYSVSREKKESFPLTVTSAQKNPTAFYLCASSIAGLYGYTFGSGTRLTVV.

V is TRBV23-1 and J is TRBJ2-7; maybe TRBD1 (6 bases). TRBV23-1 is designated an ORF whose function remains uncertain. Trimming removed 8 bases at V and 3 bases at J, with 11 bases between. This CDR3 has 12 amino acids. The CDR3 nucleotides are TGCGCCAGCGGACTCAGGGGCTACGAGCAGTACTTC. Protein sequence: CASGLRGYEQYF.

The chain is built from TRBV11-2 and TRBJ2-2; 10 positions agree with TRBD1. CDR3 size: 16 residues. V trimming: 4 bases; J trimming: 7 bases; junction bases outside the gene matches: 9. Germline V gene sequence: CDR1 SGHAT, CDR2 FQNNGV. CDR3 amino acids: CASSSRDRGFGGELFF. CDR3 in DNA: TGTGCCAGCAGCTCCAGGGACAGGGGTTTCGGCGGGGAGCTGTTTTTT.

The chain carries TRBV25-1 and TRBJ1-1, with D perhaps TRBD1 (6 bases). Deletions cut 1 base from V and 1 base from J, with 16 bases between. The CDR3 loop spans 17 amino acids. Germline CDR1 reads MGHDK; CDR2 reads SYGVNS. CDR3 region: CASSESKIGQPNTEAFF. CDR3 nucleotide sequence: TGTGCCAGCAGTGAATCGAAGATCGGACAGCCGAACACTGAAGCTTTCTTT.

The V gene is TRBV28, the J gene TRBJ2-2, with D hard to call. CDR1 MDHEN and CDR2 SYDVKM come from the germline V gene. The CDR3 extends over 14 amino acids. Trimming left V 3 bases short and J 7 bases short, with 12 bases between. DNA for the CDR3: TGTGCCAGCAGTTTTAGTGGCGGTCTCGGGGAGCTGTTTTTT. This gives the protein CASSFSGGLGELFF. Supplemented by reference TRBV28 and TRBJ2-2, the full variable domain reads DVKVTQSSRYLVKRTGEKVFLECVQDMDHENMFWYRQDPGLGLRLIYFSYDVKMKEKGDIPEGYSVSREKKERFSLILESASTNQTSMYLCASSFSGGLGELFFGEGSRLTVL.

The chain has TRBV5-6 and TRBJ2-7; 9 bases fit TRBD1. Losses at the gene ends were 4 bases for V and 2 bases for J; bases not matched to a gene: 4. Germline CDR1 is SGHDT and CDR2 is YYEEEE. This CDR3 spans 14 amino acids. CDR3 bases: TGTGCCAGCAGCACCCGGGACAGGGCCTACGAGCAGTACTTC. Translating it yields CASSTRDRAYEQYF.

This clone was picked up a small number of times. V usage is TRBV10-3 and J usage is TRBJ1-5, with D possibly being TRBD1 (6 bases). In germline, CDR1 is ENHRY, CDR2 SYGVKD. Trimming shortened V by 6 bases and J by 5 bases, and 11 bases separated the two germline ends. CDR3 length equals 13 residues. CDR3 in amino acids: CAIRQGSYQPQHF. The CDR3 DNA reads TGTGCCATCAGACAGGGATCTTATCAGCCCCAGCATTTT.

The chain uses TRBV7-9 and TRBJ1-6; TRBD1 matches 10 bases. Germline CDR1 and CDR2: SEHNR and FQNEAQ (reference sequence). The CDR3 runs 16 residues. V trimming: 5 bases; J trimming: 7 bases; junction bases outside the gene matches: 8. CDR3 nucleotide sequence: TGTGCCAGCAGCGTGGAGACAGGGGGCGGCAATTCACCCCTCCACTTT. It translates to CASSVETGGGNSPLHF.

The chain links TRBV5-4 to TRBJ2-6, with 10 bases aligning to TRBD1. The CDR3 loop spans 16 amino acids. Germline CDR1 and CDR2: SGHNT and YYREEE (reference sequence). The ends lost 6 bases at V and 0 bases at J; junction bases unmatched: 3. The CDR3 region has the DNA TGTGCCAGCATCCGGGACAGGGGCTCTGGGGCCAACGTCCTGACTTTC. This translates into CASIRDRGSGANVLTF.

The rearrangement joins TRBV28 to TRBJ2-1, with a possible D match to TRBD2 (5 bases). The germline CDR1 and CDR2 sequences are MDHEN and SYDVKM. The V gene lost 6 bases and the J gene lost 0 bases, with 15 bases spanning the gap. This CDR3 comprises 16 residues. The CDR3 DNA reads as TGTGCCAGCAGGGTGGCGATGGGGAGCTCCTACAATGAGCAGTTCTTC. Amino acids: CASRVAMGSSYNEQFF.